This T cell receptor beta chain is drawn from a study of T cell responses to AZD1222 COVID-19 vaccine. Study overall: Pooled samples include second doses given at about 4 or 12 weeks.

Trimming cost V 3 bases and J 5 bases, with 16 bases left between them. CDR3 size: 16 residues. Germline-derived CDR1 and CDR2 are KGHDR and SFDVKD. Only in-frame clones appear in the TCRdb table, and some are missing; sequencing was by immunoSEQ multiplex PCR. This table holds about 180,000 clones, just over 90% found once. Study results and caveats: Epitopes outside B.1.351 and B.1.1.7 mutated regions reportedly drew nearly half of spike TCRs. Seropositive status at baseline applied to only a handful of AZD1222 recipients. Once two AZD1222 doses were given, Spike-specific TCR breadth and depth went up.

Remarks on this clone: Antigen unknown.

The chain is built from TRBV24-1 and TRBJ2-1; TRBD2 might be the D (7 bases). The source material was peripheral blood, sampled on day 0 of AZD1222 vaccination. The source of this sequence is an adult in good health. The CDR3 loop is CATSDGGVPGDNEQFF. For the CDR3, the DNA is TGTGCCACCAGTGATGGGGGGGTTCCAGGGGACAATGAGCAGTTCTTC.